This T cell receptor (beta chain) was identified in a study of T cell responses to AZD1222 COVID-19 vaccine. Regarding the study as a whole: The breadth and depth of Spike-specific TCRs increased once two AZD1222 doses had been given.

From germline, CDR1 is KGHDR and CDR2 SFDVKD. Trimming at V came to 3 bases and at J to 8 bases, leaving 10 bases not matched to a gene. The CDR3 contains 17 residues. As for this clone: Its antigen is not identified.

Repertoires were generated with immunoSEQ multiplex PCR, while TCRdb's copy carries only in-frame clones and drops some. The sample holds 130,000 to 150,000 clones, around nine tenths seen once. The sequencing here drew on peripheral blood, taken on day 0 of AZD1222 vaccination. This clonotype originated in an adult in good health. The chain combines TRBV24-1 with TRBJ2-1, with TRBD2 identical over 12 bases. The CDR3: CATSDQTTSGSFYEQFF. The CDR3, as DNA: TGTGCCACCAGTGATCAAACGACTAGCGGGAGTTTCTATGAGCAGTTCTTC.